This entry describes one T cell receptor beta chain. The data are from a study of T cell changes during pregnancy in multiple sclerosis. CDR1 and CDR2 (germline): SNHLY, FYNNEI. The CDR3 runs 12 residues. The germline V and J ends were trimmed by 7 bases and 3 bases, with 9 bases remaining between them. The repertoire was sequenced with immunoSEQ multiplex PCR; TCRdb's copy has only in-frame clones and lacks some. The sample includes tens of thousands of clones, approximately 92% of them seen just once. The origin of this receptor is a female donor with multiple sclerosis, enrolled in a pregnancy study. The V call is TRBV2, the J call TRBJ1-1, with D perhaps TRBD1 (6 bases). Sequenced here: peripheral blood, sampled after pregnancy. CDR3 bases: TGTGCCAGCATCAGGACAGACACTGAAGCTTTCTTT. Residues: CASIRTDTEAFF. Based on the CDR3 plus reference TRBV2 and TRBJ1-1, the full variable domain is EPEVTQTPSHQVTQMGQEVILRCVPISNHLYFYWYRQILGQKVEFLVSFYNNEISEKSEIFDDQFSVERPDGSNFTLKIRSTKLEDSAMYFCASIRTDTEAFFGQGTRLTVV.